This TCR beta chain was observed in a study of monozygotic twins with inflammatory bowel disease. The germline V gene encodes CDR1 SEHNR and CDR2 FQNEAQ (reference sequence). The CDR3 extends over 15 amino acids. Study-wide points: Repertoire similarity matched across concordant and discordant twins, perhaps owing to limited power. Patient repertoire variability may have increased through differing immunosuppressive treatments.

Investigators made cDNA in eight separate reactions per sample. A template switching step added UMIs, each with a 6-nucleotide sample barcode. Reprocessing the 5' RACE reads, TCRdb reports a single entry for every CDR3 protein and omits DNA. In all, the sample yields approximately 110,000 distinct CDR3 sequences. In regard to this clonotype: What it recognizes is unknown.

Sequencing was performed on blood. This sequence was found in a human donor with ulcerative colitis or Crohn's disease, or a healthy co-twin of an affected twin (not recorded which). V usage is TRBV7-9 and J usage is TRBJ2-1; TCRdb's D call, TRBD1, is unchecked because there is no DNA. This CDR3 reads CASSPDRGGYNEQFF. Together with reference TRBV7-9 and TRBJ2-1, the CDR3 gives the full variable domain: DTGVSQNPRHKITKRGQNVTFRCDPISEHNRLYWYRQTLGQGPEFLTYFQNEAQLEKSRLLSDRFSAERPKGSFSTLEIQRTEQGDSAMYLCASSPDRGGYNEQFFGPGTRLTVL.